Sequencing of this TCR beta chain was carried out in a study of T cells after posttransplantation cyclophosphamide (dated by TCRdb to about 2016). Notes on the research overall: The study tracked T cell repertoire reconstitution by TRB sequencing after myeloablative bone marrow transplantation using posttransplantation cyclophosphamide as GVHD prophylaxis. Public TRB sequences were checked against a database of over 3,500 sequences associated with responses to pathogens, tumor antigens, self-antigens and alloantigens. In 3 patients, TRB sequencing was also performed on up to roughly 3 more blood samples taken 2 to 5.2 years after transplant, and in several patients, pretransplant blood was also TRB-sequenced. Because TRA and TRB clonality correlated tightly in 8 to 10 samples, the subsequent TCR analyses were limited to TRB only. Blood from all 35 or so PTCy patients who had 1-year posttransplant specimens underwent TRB sequencing. Antigen receptor sequencing was done on samples from some 34 PTCy-treated patients and from about 17 related bone marrow donors of those patients.

Genomic DNA was the input for TRB sequencing, which was run either with the immunoSEQ assay at survey resolution or with the hsTCRB kit. On the authors' methods: The immunoSEQ software handled initial read processing, and the LymphoSeq R package was used for repertoire analyses. Clonality was computed as 1 minus normalized Shannon entropy; Gini coefficient was also calculated for each TRB dataset. Phenotypes of unsorted samples were inferred by mapping TRB sequences from sorted subsets of the recipient or donor onto unsorted samples of the same recipient. Drawn from immuneACCESS, this table holds only the in-frame rearrangements with V and J called that TCRdb kept. Clones are partly lost; checked studies trace under half to an unresolved V gene and leave the rest unexplained. The V and J calls and clone size come from that table; D and trimming were worked out from the DNA. For this sample the table gives tens of thousands of clones, of which roughly nine tenths were detected only once. The ten largest clonotypes hold 0.1% to 0.12% of the sample.

Viable CD3+CD4+ or CD3+CD8+ cells that were CCR7+CD45RA+CD45RO-CD95-CD27+CD28+ were classified as naive T cells. On the day of marrow donation, related bone marrow donors gave peripheral blood samples. Peripheral blood and bone marrow mononuclear cells were isolated by Ficoll-Hypaque density centrifugation and cryopreserved. CD4+ and CD8+ T cells, including naive and memory subsets, were sorted by FACS on a FACSAria II. In regard to this clone: Its cognate antigen has yet to be identified. It has no much larger one-base neighbor in the sample; base qualities were not kept.

The germline V and J ends show losses of 8 bases and 7 bases respectively, and no gene match explains 16 bases of the junction. Via the germline V gene, CDR1 is SQVTM and CDR2 ANQGSEA. Reading from cysteine to phenylalanine, the CDR3 counts 16 amino acids. Only CDR3 DNA is held: 48 bases, read in frame from base 1. Findings and caveats that apply to the study as a whole: At 1-2 months, donor-recipient similarity was low but rose over the first year, and the later blood repertoires were often dominated by donor CD8+ memory clones. The TRB repertoires of T cells infiltrating skin or the GI tract showed only limited overlap with the TRB repertoires found in blood. Across the roughly 40 patients, TRB clonality was highly associated with recipient CMV seropositivity and CMV reactivation, and diversity with PTCy was similar to that in the CNI/methotrexate controls.

The source material was naive CD4+ T cells sorted from blood. The chain is made from TRBV29-1 and TRBJ2-1, with 11 bases in between that match TRBD2. The receptor comes from a man aged 25-45 years in good health and a related stem cell transplant donor. The CDR3 protein sequence reads: CSILSGSGGALNEQFF. In nucleotides, the sequence is TGCAGCATATTGAGTGGTAGCGGGGGGGCCCTTAATGAGCAGTTCTTC.